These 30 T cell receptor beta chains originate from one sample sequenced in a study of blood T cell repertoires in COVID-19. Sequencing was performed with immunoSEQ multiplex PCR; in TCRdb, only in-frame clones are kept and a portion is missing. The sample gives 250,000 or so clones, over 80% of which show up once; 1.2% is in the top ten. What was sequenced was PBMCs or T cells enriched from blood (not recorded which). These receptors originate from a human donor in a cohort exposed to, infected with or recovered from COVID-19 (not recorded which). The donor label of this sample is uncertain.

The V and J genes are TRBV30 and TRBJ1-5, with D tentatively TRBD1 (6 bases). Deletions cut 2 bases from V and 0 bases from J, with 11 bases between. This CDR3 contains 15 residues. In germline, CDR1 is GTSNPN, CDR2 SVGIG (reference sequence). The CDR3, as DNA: TGTGCCTGGAGTACGGCAGGGGTTAGCAATCAGCCCCAGCATTTT. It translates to CAWSTAGVSNQPQHF.

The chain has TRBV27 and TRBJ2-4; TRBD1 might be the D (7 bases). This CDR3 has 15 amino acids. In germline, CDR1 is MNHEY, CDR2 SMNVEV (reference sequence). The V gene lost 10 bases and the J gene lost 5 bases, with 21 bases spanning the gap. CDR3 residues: CATRGATELQNIQYF. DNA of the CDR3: TGTGCCACCAGGGGGGCAACCGAACTTCAAAACATTCAGTACTTC.

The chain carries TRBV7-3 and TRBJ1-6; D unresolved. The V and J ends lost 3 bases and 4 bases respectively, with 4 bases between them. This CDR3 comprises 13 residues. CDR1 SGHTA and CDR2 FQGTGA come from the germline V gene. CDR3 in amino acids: CASSFSYNSPLHF. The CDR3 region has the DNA TGTGCCAGCAGCTTCTCGTATAATTCACCCCTCCACTTT.

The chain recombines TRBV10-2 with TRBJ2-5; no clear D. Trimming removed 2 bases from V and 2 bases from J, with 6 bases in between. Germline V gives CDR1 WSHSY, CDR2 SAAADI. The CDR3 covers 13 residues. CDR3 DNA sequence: TGCGCCAGCAGTGAGGACTCTCAAGAGACCCAGTACTTC. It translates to CASSEDSQETQYF.

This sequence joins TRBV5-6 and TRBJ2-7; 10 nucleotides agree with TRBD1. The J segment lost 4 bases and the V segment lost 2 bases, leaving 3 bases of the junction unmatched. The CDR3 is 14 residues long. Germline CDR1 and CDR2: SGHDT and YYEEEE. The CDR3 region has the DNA TGTGCCAGCAGCTTTGGGACAGGGGCGTACGAGCAGTACTTC. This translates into CASSFGTGAYEQYF.

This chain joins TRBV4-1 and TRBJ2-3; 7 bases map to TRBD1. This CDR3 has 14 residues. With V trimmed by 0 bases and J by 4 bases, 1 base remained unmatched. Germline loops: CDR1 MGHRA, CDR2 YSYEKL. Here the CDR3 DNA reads TGCGCCAGCAGCCAAGAGCAGGGGGCAGATACGCAGTATTTT. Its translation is CASSQEQGADTQYF.

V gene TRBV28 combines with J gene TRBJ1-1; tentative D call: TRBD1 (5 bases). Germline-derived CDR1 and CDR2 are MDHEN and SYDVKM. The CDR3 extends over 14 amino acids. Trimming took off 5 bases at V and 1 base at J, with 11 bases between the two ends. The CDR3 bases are TGTGCCAGCAGTAGCAACAGGAGGAACACTGAAGCTTTCTTT. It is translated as CASSSNRRNTEAFF.

CDR3 sequence: CASSMTGQNTEAFF. Written as DNA, the CDR3 is TGTGCCAGTAGTATGACAGGTCAGAACACTGAAGCTTTCTTT. This sequence joins TRBV19 and TRBJ1-1; D possibly corresponds to TRBD1 (6 bases). The V and J ends lost 3 bases and 1 base respectively, with 9 bases between them. Germline-derived CDR1 and CDR2 are LNHDA and SQIVND (reference sequence). The CDR3 sequence is 14 residues long.

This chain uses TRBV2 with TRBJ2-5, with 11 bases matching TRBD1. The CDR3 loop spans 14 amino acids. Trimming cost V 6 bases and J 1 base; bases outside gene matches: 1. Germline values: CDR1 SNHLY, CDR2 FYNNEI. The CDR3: CASRGQGVQETQYF. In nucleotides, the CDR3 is TGTGCCAGCAGGGGACAGGGGGTCCAAGAGACCCAGTACTTC.

As DNA, the CDR3 is TGTGCCAGCAGCCAAGCAGGGGGGAACACTGAAGCTTTCTTT. Translated, it gives CASSQAGGNTEAFF. The chain carries TRBV16 and TRBJ1-1, with 7 bases aligning to TRBD1. Trimming cost V 2 bases and J 1 base; bases outside gene matches: 1. Germline V gene data show CDR1 as KGHSY and CDR2 as FQNENV. The CDR3 contains 14 residues.

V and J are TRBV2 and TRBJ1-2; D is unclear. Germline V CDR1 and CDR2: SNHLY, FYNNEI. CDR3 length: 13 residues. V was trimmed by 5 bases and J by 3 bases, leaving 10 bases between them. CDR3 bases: TGTGCCAGCAGTAGGACTTCTGACTATGGCTACACCTTC. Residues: CASSRTSDYGYTF.

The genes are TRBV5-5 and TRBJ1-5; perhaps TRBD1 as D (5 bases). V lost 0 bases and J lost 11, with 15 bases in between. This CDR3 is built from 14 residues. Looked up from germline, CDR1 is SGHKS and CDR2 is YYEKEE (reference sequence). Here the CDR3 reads CASSLAPGLEAQHF. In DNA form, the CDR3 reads TGTGCCAGCAGCTTGGCCCCAGGGTTGGAAGCCCAGCATTTT. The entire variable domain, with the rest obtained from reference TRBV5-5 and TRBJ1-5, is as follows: DAGVTQSPTHLIKTRGQQVTLRCSPISGHKSVSWYQQVLGQGPQFIFQYYEKEERGRGNFPDRFSARQFPNYSSELNVNALLLGDSALYLCASSLAPGLEAQHFGDGTRLSIL.

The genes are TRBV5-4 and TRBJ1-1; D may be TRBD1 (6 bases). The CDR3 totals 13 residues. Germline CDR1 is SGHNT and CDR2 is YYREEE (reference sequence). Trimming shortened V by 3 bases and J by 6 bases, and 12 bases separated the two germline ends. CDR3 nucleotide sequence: TGTGCCAGCAGCTACCAGGGGCGCGCTGAAGCTTTCTTT. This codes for CASSYQGRAEAFF.

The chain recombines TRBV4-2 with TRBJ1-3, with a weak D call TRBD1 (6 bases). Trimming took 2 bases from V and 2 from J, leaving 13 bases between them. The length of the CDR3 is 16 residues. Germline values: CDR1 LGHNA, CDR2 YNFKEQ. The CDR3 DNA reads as TGTGCCAGCAGCCAAAGAGGATACAGGGCTGGAAACACCATATATTTT. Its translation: CASSQRGYRAGNTIYF.

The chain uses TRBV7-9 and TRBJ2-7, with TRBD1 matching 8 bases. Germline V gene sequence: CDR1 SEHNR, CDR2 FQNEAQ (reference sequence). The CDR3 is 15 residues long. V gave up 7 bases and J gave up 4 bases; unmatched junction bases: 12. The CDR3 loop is CASTQTGQGAYEQYF. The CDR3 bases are TGTGCCAGCACCCAAACGGGGCAGGGGGCTTACGAGCAGTACTTC.

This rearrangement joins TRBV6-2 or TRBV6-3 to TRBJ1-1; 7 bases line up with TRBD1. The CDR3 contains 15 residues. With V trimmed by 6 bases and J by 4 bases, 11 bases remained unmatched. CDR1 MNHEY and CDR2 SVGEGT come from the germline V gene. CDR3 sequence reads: CASSPRQGGGTEAFF. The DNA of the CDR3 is TGTGCCAGCAGCCCCAGACAGGGCGGAGGCACTGAAGCTTTCTTT.

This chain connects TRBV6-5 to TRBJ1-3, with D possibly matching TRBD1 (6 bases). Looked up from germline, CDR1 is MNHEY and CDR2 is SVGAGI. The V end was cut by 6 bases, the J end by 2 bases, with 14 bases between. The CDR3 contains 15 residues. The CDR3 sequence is CASRVGTLTGNTIYF. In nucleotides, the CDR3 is TGTGCCAGCAGGGTGGGGACACTTACTGGAAACACCATATATTTT.

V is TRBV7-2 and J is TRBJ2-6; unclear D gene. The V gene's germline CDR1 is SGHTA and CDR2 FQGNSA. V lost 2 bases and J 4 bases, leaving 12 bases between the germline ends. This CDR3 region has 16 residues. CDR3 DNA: TGTGCCAGCAGCTTAAATGGTGGGCTGGGGGCCAACGTCCTGACTTTC. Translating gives CASSLNGGLGANVLTF.

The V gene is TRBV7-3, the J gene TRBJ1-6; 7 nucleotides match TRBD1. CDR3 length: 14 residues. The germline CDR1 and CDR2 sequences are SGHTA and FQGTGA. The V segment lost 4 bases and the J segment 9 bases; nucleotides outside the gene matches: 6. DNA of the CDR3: TGTGCCAGCAGCTCGACAGGGTCCCGTTCACCCCTCCACTTT. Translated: CASSSTGSRSPLHF.

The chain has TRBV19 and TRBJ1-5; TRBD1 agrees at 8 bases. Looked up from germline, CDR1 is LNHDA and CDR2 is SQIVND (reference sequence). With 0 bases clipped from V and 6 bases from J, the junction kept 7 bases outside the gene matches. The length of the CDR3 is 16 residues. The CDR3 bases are TGTGCCAGTAGTATAGATGCAGGGGGCGGGAGTCAGCCCCAGCATTTT. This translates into CASSIDAGGGSQPQHF.

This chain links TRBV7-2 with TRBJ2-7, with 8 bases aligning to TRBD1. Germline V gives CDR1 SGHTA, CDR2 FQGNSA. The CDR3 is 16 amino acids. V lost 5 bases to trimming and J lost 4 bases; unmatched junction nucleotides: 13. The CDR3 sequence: CASSTYRGSRLYEQYF. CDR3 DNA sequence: TGTGCCAGCAGCACCTACAGGGGGTCCAGACTATACGAGCAGTACTTC.

Written as DNA, the CDR3 is TGTGCCAGCAGCGTAGCGGCAGAGGGCGAGCAGTACTTC. This codes for CASSVAAEGEQYF. The genes are TRBV9 and TRBJ2-7; D possibly corresponds to TRBD2 (5 bases). The CDR3 has 13 residues. The germline V gene encodes CDR1 SGDLS and CDR2 YYNGEE. The V end was cut by 0 bases, the J end by 6 bases, with 10 bases between. Full variable domain (missing parts from reference TRBV9 and TRBJ2-7): DSGVTQTPKHLITATGQRVTLRCSPRSGDLSVYWYQQSLDQGLQFLIQYYNGEERAKGNILERFSAQQFPDLHSELNLSSLELGDSALYFCASSVAAEGEQYFGPGTRLTVT.

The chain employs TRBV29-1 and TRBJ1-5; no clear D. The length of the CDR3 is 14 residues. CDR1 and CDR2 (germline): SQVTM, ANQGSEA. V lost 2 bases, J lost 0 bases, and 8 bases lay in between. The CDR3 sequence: CSVESGNSNQPQHF. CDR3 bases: TGCAGCGTTGAATCGGGGAATAGCAATCAGCCCCAGCATTTT. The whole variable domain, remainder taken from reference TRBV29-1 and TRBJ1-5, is SAVISQKPSRDICQRGTSLTIQCQVDSQVTMMFWYRQQPGQSLTLIATANQGSEATYESGFVIDKFPISRPNLTFSTLTVSNMSPEDSSIYLCSVESGNSNQPQHFGDGTRLSIL.

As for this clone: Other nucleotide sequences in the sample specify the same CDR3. The DNA of the CDR3 is TGTGCCAGCAGCCAAGAGGGAGGAATCTATGGCTACACCTTC. The encoded protein is CASSQEGGIYGYTF. The J gene is TRBJ1-2, the V gene TRBV3-1 (or the pseudogene TRBV3-2); no clear D. Germline CDR1 reads LGHDT; CDR2 reads YNNKEL (reference sequence). V was clipped by 0 bases and J by 4 bases, with 9 bases between them. The CDR3 extends over 14 amino acids.

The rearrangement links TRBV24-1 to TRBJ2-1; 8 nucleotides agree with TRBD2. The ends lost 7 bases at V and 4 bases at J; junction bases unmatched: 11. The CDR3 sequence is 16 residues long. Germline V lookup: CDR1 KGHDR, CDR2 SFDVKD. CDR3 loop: CATSDLKRGHYNEQFF. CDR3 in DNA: TGTGCCACCAGCGACCTAAAGCGGGGGCATTACAATGAGCAGTTCTTC.

CDR3: CATSAQGIAEAFF. For the CDR3, the DNA is TGTGCCACGTCGGCCCAGGGAATCGCTGAAGCTTTCTTT. The gene calls are TRBV19 and TRBJ1-1; D is possibly TRBD1 (5 bases). Germline V gene sequence: CDR1 LNHDA, CDR2 SQIVND (reference sequence). V lost 10 bases, J lost 6 bases, and 18 bases lay in between. The length of the CDR3 is 13 residues. Variable domain in full (rest from reference TRBV19 and TRBJ1-1): DGGITQSPKYLFRKEGQNVTLSCEQNLNHDAMYWYRQDPGQGLRLIYYSQIVNDFQKGDIAEGYSVSREKKESFPLTVTSAQKNPTAFYLCATSAQGIAEAFFGQGTRLTVV.

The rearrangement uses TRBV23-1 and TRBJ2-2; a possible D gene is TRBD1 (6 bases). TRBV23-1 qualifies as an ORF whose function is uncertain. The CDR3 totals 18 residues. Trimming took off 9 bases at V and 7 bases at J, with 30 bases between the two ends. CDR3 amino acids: CARDLGLDSMKHDGELFF. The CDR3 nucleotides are TGCGCCAGAGACTTGGGGCTGGACAGTATGAAGCATGACGGGGAGCTGTTTTTT.

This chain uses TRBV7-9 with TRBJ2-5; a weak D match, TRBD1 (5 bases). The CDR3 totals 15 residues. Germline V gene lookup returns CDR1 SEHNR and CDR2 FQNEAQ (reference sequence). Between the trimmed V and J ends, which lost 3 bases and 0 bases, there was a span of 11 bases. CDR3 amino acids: CASSFRTQYQETQYF. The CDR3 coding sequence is TGTGCCAGCAGCTTTCGGACACAGTACCAAGAGACCCAGTACTTC.

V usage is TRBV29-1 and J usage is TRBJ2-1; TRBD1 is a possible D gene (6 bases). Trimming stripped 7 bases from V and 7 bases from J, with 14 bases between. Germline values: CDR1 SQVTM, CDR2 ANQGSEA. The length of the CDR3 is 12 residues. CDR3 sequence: CSAHEQGNEQFF. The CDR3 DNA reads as TGCAGCGCACACGAACAGGGAAATGAGCAGTTCTTC.

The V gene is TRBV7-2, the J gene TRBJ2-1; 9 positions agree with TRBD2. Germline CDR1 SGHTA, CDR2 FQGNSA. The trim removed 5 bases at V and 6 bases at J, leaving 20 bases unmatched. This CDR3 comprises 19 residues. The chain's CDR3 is CASSLISIFAGGNFNEQFF. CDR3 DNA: TGTGCCAGCAGCCTGATAAGCATCTTCGCGGGGGGGAATTTCAATGAGCAGTTCTTC.